A selection of T cell receptor beta chains follows, all from one sample in a study of blood T cells in healthy people across ages. TCRdb fed the 5' RACE reads into MiXCR, producing one record per CDR3 protein. This table holds about 1,600,000 distinct CDR3 sequences, roughly 45% found once. The specimen sequenced was blood. The receptor source for this set is a woman between 18 and 29 years old in good health. CDR3s include the opening cysteine and the closing phenylalanine or tryptophan. Each record gives: CDR3 protein, CDR3 DNA, D gene, J gene, V gene, clone size. A D gene is named only where the DNA matches it firmly. Clone size is not always given. Where it is, it says once, few, many or a class for expanded clones.

CDR3aa: CASSYRSGTDSNQPQHF; CDR3nt: TGTGCCAGCAGTTACCGCTCCGGGACGGATAGCAATCAGCCCCAGCATTTT; d_gene: -; j_gene: TRBJ1-5; v_gene: TRBV6-6; abundance: -
CDR3aa: CATSPESNQPQHF; CDR3nt: TGTGCCACCAGCCCCGAGTCCAATCAGCCCCAGCATTTT; d_gene: -; j_gene: TRBJ1-5; v_gene: TRBV15; abundance: few
CDR3aa: CASSIPRDRADTQYF; CDR3nt: TGCGCCAGCAGCATACCCCGGGACAGGGCAGATACGCAGTATTTT; d_gene: TRBD1; j_gene: TRBJ2-3; v_gene: TRBV5-1; abundance: few
CDR3aa: CATSAAGGTDTQYF; CDR3nt: TGTGCCACCAGTGCTGCAGGGGGAACAGATACGCAGTATTTT; d_gene: TRBD1; j_gene: TRBJ2-3; v_gene: TRBV24-1; abundance: -
CDR3aa: CSARTSDSSPLHF; CDR3nt: TGCAGTGCTAGAACCTCGGACAGTTCACCCCTCCACTTT; d_gene: -; j_gene: TRBJ1-6; v_gene: TRBV20-1; abundance: -
CDR3aa: CSALSPGLAGGDTQYF; CDR3nt: TGCAGTGCTTTATCACCGGGACTAGCGGGGGGGGATACGCAGTATTTT; d_gene: TRBD2; j_gene: TRBJ2-3; v_gene: TRBV20-1; abundance: -
CDR3aa: CAWSEGDTQYF; CDR3nt: TGTGCCTGGAGTGAAGGTGATACGCAGTATTTT; d_gene: -; j_gene: TRBJ2-3; v_gene: TRBV30; abundance: few
CDR3aa: CASSLAWGTIYNEQFF; CDR3nt: TGTGCCAGCAGCCTTGCCTGGGGGACTATCTACAATGAGCAGTTCTTC; d_gene: TRBD2; j_gene: TRBJ2-1; v_gene: TRBV7-9; abundance: -
CDR3aa: CASSEDGSPRSTEAFF; CDR3nt: TGTGCCAGCAGTGAAGACGGTTCCCCGCGGAGCACTGAAGCTTTCTTT; d_gene: -; j_gene: TRBJ1-1; v_gene: TRBV2; abundance: -
CDR3aa: CASSLVGRQGRPEAFF; CDR3nt: TGCGCCAGCAGCTTGGTGGGAAGACAGGGGAGGCCTGAAGCTTTCTTT; d_gene: TRBD1; j_gene: TRBJ1-1; v_gene: TRBV5-1; abundance: few
CDR3aa: CASSHSLGGGYEQYF; CDR3nt: TGCGCCAGCAGCCATTCCCTAGGGGGGGGATACGAGCAGTACTTC; d_gene: -; j_gene: TRBJ2-7; v_gene: TRBV4-1; abundance: -
CDR3aa: CASRGVSTQYF; CDR3nt: TGTGCCAGCCGGGGCGTGTCGACGCAGTATTTT; d_gene: -; j_gene: TRBJ2-3; v_gene: TRBV4-2; abundance: few
CDR3aa: CASFVSREQYF; CDR3nt: TGTGCCAGCTTTGTTTCGAGAGAGCAGTACTTC; d_gene: -; j_gene: TRBJ2-7; v_gene: TRBV6-1; abundance: few
CDR3aa: CASSLGEGEIGLSYEQYF; CDR3nt: TGTGCCAGCAGCTTAGGCGAGGGGGAGATCGGGCTGTCCTACGAGCAGTACTTC; d_gene: -; j_gene: TRBJ2-7; v_gene: TRBV7-4; abundance: once
CDR3aa: CASSLSGTTPGGTDTQYF; CDR3nt: TGCGCCAGCAGCCTAAGCGGGACCACCCCAGGGGGCACAGATACGCAGTATTTT; d_gene: -; j_gene: TRBJ2-3; v_gene: TRBV5-1; abundance: -
CDR3aa: CASSGGENNEQFF; CDR3nt: TGTGCCAGCAGTGGCGGAGAGAACAATGAGCAGTTCTTC; d_gene: -; j_gene: TRBJ2-1; v_gene: TRBV27; abundance: -
CDR3aa: CASSEEGSQPQHF; CDR3nt: TGTGCCAGCAGTGAAGAGGGGAGCCAGCCCCAGCATTTT; d_gene: -; j_gene: TRBJ1-5; v_gene: TRBV2; abundance: -